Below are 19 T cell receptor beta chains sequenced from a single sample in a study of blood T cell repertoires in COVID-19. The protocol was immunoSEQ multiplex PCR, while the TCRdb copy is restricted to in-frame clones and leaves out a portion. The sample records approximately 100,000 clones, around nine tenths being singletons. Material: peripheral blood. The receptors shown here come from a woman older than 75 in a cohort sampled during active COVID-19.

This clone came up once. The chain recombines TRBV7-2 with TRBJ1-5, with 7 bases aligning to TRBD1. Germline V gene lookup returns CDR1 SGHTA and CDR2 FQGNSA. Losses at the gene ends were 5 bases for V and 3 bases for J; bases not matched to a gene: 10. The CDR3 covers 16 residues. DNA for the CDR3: TGTGCCAGCAGCATAACCCGGGACAGCTTCAATCAGCCCCAGCATTTT. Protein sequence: CASSITRDSFNQPQHF.

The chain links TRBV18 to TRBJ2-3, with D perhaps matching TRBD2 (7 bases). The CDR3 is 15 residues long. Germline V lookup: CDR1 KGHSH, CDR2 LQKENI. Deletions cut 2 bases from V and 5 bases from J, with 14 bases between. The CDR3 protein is CASSPGGAFGDTQYF. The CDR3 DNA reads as TGTGCCAGCTCACCAGGGGGGGCCTTTGGAGATACGCAGTATTTT.

CDR3 region: CASTHGQEVSNQPQHF. The CDR3 region has the DNA TGTGCCAGTACCCACGGGCAGGAGGTTAGCAATCAGCCCCAGCATTTT. The chain employs TRBV19 and TRBJ1-5; D not resolved. From germline, CDR1 is LNHDA and CDR2 SQIVND (reference sequence). The CDR3 runs to 16 residues. The ends were cut back, 7 bases at V and 0 bases at J, with 16 bases in the middle.

The CDR3 DNA reads TGTGCCAGCAGTTTCCCCAGGGGATATGGCTACACCTTC. Its protein is CASSFPRGYGYTF. The chain is built from TRBV27 and TRBJ1-2, with a possible D match to TRBD1 (6 bases). The CDR3 sequence is 13 residues long. Trimming removed 3 bases from V and 5 bases from J, with 10 bases in between. Germline V gene data show CDR1 as MNHEY and CDR2 as SMNVEV (reference sequence).

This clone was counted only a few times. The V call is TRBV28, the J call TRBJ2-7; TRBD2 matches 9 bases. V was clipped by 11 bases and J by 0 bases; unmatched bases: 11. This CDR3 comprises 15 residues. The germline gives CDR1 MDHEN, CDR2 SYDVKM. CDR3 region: CASESAGGTSYEQYF. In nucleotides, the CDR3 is TGTGCCTCTGAGTCAGCGGGAGGCACCTCCTACGAGCAGTACTTC.

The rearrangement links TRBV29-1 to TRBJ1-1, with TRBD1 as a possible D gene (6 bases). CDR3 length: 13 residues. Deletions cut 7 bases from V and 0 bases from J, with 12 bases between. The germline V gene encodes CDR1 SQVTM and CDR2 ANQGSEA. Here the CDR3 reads CSAQTGMNTEAFF. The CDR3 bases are TGCAGCGCCCAAACAGGGATGAACACTGAAGCTTTCTTT.

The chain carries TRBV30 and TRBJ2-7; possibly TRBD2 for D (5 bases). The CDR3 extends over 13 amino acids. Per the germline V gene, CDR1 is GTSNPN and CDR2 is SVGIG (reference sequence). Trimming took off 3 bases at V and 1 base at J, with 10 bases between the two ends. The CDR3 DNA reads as TGTGCCTGGAGAAAAGAGGGATCCTACGAGCAGTACTTC. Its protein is CAWRKEGSYEQYF.

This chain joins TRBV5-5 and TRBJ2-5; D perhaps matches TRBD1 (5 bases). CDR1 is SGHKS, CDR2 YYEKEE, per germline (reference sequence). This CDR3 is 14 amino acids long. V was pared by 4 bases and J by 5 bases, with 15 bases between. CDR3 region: CASSRPDGAETQYF. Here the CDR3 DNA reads TGTGCCAGCAGCCGCCCTGATGGGGCCGAGACCCAGTACTTC.

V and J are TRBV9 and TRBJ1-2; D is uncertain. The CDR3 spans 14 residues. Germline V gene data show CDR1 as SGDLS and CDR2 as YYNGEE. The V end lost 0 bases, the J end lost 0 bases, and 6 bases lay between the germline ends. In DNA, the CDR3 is TGTGCCAGCAGCGTAGTAGCAGCTAACTATGGCTACACCTTC. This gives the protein CASSVVAANYGYTF.

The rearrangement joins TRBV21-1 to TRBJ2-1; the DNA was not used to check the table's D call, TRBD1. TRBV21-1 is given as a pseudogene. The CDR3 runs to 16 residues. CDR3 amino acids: CASSKVYKGTDNEQFF. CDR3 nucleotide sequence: TGTGCCAGCAGCAAAGTATATAAGGGGACAGACAATGAGCAGTTCTTC.

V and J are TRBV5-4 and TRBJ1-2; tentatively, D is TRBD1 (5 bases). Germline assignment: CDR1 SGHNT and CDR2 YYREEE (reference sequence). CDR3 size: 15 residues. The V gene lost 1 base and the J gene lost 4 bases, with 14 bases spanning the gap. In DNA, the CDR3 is TGTGCCAGCAGCTTGTTAGGGGCATTGACCTATGGCTACACCTTC. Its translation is CASSLLGALTYGYTF.

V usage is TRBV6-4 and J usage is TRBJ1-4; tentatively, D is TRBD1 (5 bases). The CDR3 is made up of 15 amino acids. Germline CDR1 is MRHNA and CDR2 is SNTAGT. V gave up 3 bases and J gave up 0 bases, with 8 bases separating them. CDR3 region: CASSEGQSTNEKLFF. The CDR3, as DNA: TGTGCCAGCAGTGAGGGGCAGTCAACTAATGAAAAACTGTTTTTT.

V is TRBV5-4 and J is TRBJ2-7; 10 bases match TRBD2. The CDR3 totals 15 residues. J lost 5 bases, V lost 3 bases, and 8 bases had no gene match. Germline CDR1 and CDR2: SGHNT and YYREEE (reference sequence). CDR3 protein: CASSSPTSGFDEQYF. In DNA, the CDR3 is TGTGCCAGCAGCTCACCGACTAGCGGGTTTGACGAGCAGTACTTC. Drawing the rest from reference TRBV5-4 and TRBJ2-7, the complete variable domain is ETGVTQSPTHLIKTRGQQVTLRCSSQSGHNTVSWYQQALGQGPQFIFQYYREEENGRGNFPPRFSGLQFPNYSSELNVNALELDDSALYLCASSSPTSGFDEQYFGPGTRLTVT.

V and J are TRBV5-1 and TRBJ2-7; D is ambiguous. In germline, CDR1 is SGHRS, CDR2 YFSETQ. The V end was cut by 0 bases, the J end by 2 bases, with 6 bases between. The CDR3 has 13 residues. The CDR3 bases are TGCGCCAGCAGCTTGGGCAGGACCTACGAGCAGTACTTC. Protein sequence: CASSLGRTYEQYF.

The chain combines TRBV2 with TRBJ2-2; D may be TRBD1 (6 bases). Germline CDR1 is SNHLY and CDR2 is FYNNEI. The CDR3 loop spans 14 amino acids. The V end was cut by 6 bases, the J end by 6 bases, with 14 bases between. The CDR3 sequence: CASSPTGFAGELFF. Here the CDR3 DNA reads TGTGCCAGCAGCCCCACAGGGTTTGCCGGGGAGCTGTTTTTT.

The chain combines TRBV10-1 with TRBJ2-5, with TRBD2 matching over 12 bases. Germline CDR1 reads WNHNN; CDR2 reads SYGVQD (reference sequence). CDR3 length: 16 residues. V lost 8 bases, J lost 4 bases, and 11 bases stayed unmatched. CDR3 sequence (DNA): TGCGCCAGCTCCCAAAGCCGACTAGCGGGGGTAGAGACCCAGTACTTC. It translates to CASSQSRLAGVETQYF.

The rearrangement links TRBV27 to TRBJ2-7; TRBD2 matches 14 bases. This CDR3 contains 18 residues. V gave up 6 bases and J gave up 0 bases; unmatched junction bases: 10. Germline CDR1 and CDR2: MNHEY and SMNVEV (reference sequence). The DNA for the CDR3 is TGTGCCAGCAGCCTAGAGACTAGCGGGAGGGCCCGCTCCTACGAGCAGTACTTC. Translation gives CASSLETSGRARSYEQYF.

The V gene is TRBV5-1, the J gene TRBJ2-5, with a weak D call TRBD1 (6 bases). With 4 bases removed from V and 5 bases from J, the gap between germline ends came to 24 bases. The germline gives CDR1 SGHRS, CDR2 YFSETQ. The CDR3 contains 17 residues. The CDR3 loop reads CASSEQSGTWERETQYF. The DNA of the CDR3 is TGCGCCAGCAGCGAGCAATCCGGGACATGGGAGAGGGAGACCCAGTACTTC.

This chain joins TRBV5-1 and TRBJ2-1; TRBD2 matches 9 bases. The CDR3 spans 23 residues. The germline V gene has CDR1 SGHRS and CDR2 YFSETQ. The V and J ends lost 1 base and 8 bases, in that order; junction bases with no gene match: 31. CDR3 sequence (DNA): TGCGCCAGCAGCTTGACTATGAGCAGCCACCACCCCGGGACTAGCCAGGGGTACGATGAGCAGTTCTTC. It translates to CASSLTMSSHHPGTSQGYDEQFF. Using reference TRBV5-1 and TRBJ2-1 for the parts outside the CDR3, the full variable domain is KAGVTQTPRYLIKTRGQQVTLSCSPISGHRSVSWYQQTPGQGLQFLFEYFSETQRNKGNFPGRFSGRQFSNSRSEMNVSTLELGDSALYLCASSLTMSSHHPGTSQGYDEQFFGPGTRLTVL.